This TCR beta chain stems from a study of T cell repertoires in cytomegalovirus infection (dated by TCRdb to between 2018 and 2021). Regarding the study in general: Recently identified HLA-C-restricted CMV epitopes, whose presentation resists viral immunomodulation, were targeted by peptide stimulations together with well-studied HLA-B-restricted epitopes. Donor HLA type was relevant to the analysis, as public TCR beta signatures indicated carriage of CMV infection together with the matching HLA type. On the study overall, not on this receptor specifically: In both this cohort and an independent roughly 350-donor cohort, the cumulative frequency of public TCR beta family members distinguished carriers of CMV infection plus the relevant HLA type. The ex vivo response was dominated by HLA-C-restricted CMV-specific TCR beta clonotypes, which also provided the single most frequent clonotype in two of eight donors.

CDR1 and CDR2 are drawn from the germline V gene: MNHGY, SVAAGI. The junction carries 17 bases between V and J, which are trimmed by 3 bases and 11 bases respectively. The CDR3 runs 14 amino acids, cysteine and phenylalanine included. Only the CDR3 part of the read is kept: 42 bases, read in frame from the first base. The sample was run on an Illumina HiSeq 1500. TCRdb itself trimmed the public reads at Q25 with fastp, ran MiXCR and retained productive beta chains. Every entry covers one CDR3 protein and lists the most common genes and DNA from its rows. Counted in this sample were around 900,000 distinct CDR3 sequences; 30% to 40% of them appeared once. The biggest ten clones account for 13% of the sample. As regards this clonotype: Its recognized antigen is unknown. Per-base qualities were not stored, and no clone one base away is much larger.

Reading the label with the study, this specimen's treatment or condition is: in vitro stimulation with specific CMV peptide epitopes to enrich CMV-specific T cells. Sample: cultured CD8+ T cells from PBMCs, taken from culture after CMV antigen stimulation. Rearrangement joined TRBV6-9 to TRBJ2-4; the D segment may tentatively be TRBD1 or TRBD2, each giving 5 matched bases. This TCR was recovered from a human donor in good health (CMV status not recorded). Some clones in this sample may be carry-over from other donors' samples. The CDR3 corresponds to CASSYEGQVRFQYF. The bases are TGTGCCAGCAGTTACGAGGGGCAGGTTCGGTTTCAGTACTTC.